The 7 T cell receptor beta chains in this list originate from one sample, sequenced in a study of blood T cell repertoires in COVID-19. Sequencing used immunoSEQ multiplex PCR; TCRdb keeps in-frame clones, though not all of them. The sample carries around 300,000 clones, 85% recorded once. Material: PBMCs or T cells enriched from blood (not recorded which). Receptors were obtained from a woman between 50 and 59 years old who had recovered from COVID-19.

The chain combines TRBV7-9 with TRBJ1-1; no reliable D call. CDR1 SEHNR and CDR2 FQNEAQ come from the germline V gene (reference sequence). V was clipped by 11 bases and J by 4 bases, with 17 bases between them. The CDR3 totals 13 residues. In DNA, the CDR3 is TGTGCCGCCAGGCCCTTGGTGGGCACTGAAGCTTTCTTT. Its protein product is CAARPLVGTEAFF.

Written as DNA, the CDR3 is TGTGCCAGCAGTCAACAGGGACAACAGCCCCAGCATTTT. It yields the protein CASSQQGQQPQHF. The J gene is TRBJ1-5, the V gene TRBV2; D perhaps matches TRBD1 (6 bases). Germline CDR1 and CDR2: SNHLY and FYNNEI. Deletions cut 5 bases from V and 7 bases from J, with 12 bases between. CDR3 length equals 13 residues. The whole variable domain, filled in from reference TRBV2 and TRBJ1-5, reads EPEVTQTPSHQVTQMGQEVILRCVPISNHLYFYWYRQILGQKVEFLVSFYNNEISEKSEIFDDQFSVERPDGSNFTLKIRSTKLEDSAMYFCASSQQGQQPQHFGDGTRLSIL.

V is TRBV5-8 and J is TRBJ2-7, with 7 positions matching TRBD2. The germline gives CDR1 SGHTS, CDR2 YDEGEE. Trimming removed 6 bases from V and 7 bases from J; junction bases left unmatched: 13. This CDR3 comprises 14 residues. The CDR3 region has the DNA TGTGCCAGCAACCAGCTGGGGGGGTCGTTTGAGCAGTACTTC. It codes for CASNQLGGSFEQYF.

J is TRBJ1-2 and V is TRBV29-1; D call uncertain. The CDR3 runs 13 residues. Germline-derived CDR1 and CDR2 are SQVTM and ANQGSEA. V was trimmed by 5 bases and J by 8 bases, leaving 18 bases between them. The CDR3 coding sequence is TGCAGCGTTTTGAGACGGGGAGTTCAAGGCTACACCTTC. It codes for CSVLRRGVQGYTF.

This clone came up once. The chain joins TRBV19 to TRBJ2-3; D ambiguous. CDR3 size: 10 residues. Trimming removed 10 bases at V and 1 base at J, with 3 bases between. Germline V gene data show CDR1 as LNHDA and CDR2 as SQIVND (reference sequence). CDR3 region: CATGTDTQYF. The CDR3 coding sequence is TGTGCCACCGGCACAGATACGCAGTATTTT.

The chain is built from TRBV27 and TRBJ1-5; 8 bases map to TRBD1. Germline lookup yields CDR1 MNHEY and CDR2 SMNVEV (reference sequence). V gave up 5 bases and J gave up 6 bases; unmatched junction bases: 6. The length of the CDR3 is 14 residues. In DNA form, the CDR3 reads TGTGCCAGCAGTGTGACAGGGGTAGGTCAGCCCCAGCATTTT. It translates to CASSVTGVGQPQHF.

The V and J genes are TRBV9 and TRBJ2-1; 7 bases fit TRBD2. Germline CDR1 is SGDLS and CDR2 is YYNGEE. The J segment lost 10 bases and the V segment lost 0 bases, leaving 13 bases of the junction unmatched. The CDR3 runs to 16 residues. Written as DNA, the CDR3 is TGTGCCAGCAGCGTAGGATCCCCCGGCGGGGGAGAAGAGCAGTTCTTC. Translated, it gives CASSVGSPGGGEEQFF.